Sequencing of this T cell receptor (beta chain) was carried out in a study of vaccination effects on CD4 cells after COVID-19 (dated by TCRdb to between 2020 and 2023). With regard to the full study: Two doses of either the BNT162b2 or the mRNA-1273 mRNA SARS-CoV-2 vaccine were administered to participants. SARS-CoV-2 spike-specific CD4+ TCR repertoires were compared before and after mRNA vaccination in COVID-19 convalescent patients and in infection-naive vaccine recipients. A total of roughly 9 COVID-19 convalescent patients and a handful of SARS-CoV-2-naive healthy vaccine recipients were included in the full study. Cultures from other donors in the study were sequenced with the Oncomine TCR Beta short-read assay on an Illumina iSeq 100. Study-wide findings and limitations: In healthy vaccine recipients, vaccine-induced clones were almost all SARS-CoV-2 mono-reactive, with only 1 of 255 being cross-reactive with common cold coronaviruses. At late post-vaccination timepoints, both infection-induced and vaccine-induced clones showed marked clonal contraction, consistent with waning T cell responses. Limitations of the study were the small number of convalescent patients and the absence of early post-infection timepoints.

A word on this clone: Its target antigen remains unknown. No clone much larger than this one lies a single base away; base qualities are absent.

The library was prepared using the immunoSEQ multiplex PCR assay. TCR beta CDR3 sequencing was performed on DNA from the cultured, isolated CD4+ T cells. Turning to the authors' computational methods: The analysis removed non-productive TCR sequences, trimmed reads to the CDR3 region, and retained only CDR3s that were 7 or more amino acids long. The MANAFEST web app was used to identify antigen-specific clonotypes by comparing expansion in peptide wells with expansion in reference cultures. For clones to be considered positive, expansion at FDR<0.05 versus reference and all other wells, an odds ratio above 5, and a frequency above 0.1% in two replicate wells were required. A clonotype was called cross-reactive if it was significantly expanded both in SARS-CoV-2 spike wells and in at least one common cold coronavirus spike condition. CDR3 similarity was assessed by Levenshtein distance with the stringdist R package, and unrooted trees were built with ape in R 3.6.1. TCRdb took over this immuneACCESS table, retaining in-frame rearrangements with V and J assigned. Such tables are incomplete; in checked studies, under half of the missing clones stem from an unresolved V gene, and the remainder is unexplained. Clone size and the V and J calls come from that table; the DNA yielded D and trimming. The sample table records about 65,000 clones; approximately 79% of these occur just once. Roughly 3.1% of the sample goes to the ten largest clones.

Via the germline V gene (reference sequence), CDR1 is LNHNV and CDR2 YYDKDF. Trimming takes 1 base off V and 4 bases off J; junction bases not matched to a gene: 6. Taken from cysteine to phenylalanine, the CDR3 has 15 residues. The CDR3 DNA has 45 bases and is translated from base 1. To identify antigen-specific CD4+ T cell clonotypes by their expansion, the ViraFEST assay first stimulated PBMC with viral peptide pools and then applied TCR sequencing. After less than 13 days of culture, CD4+ T cells were isolated with the EasySep CD4+ T cell isolation kit. Healthy vaccine recipients had no prior SARS-CoV-2 infection, confirmed by negative nucleocapsid antibodies before and after vaccination. Each well held two million PBMC cultured in IMDM containing roughly 5% human AB serum, 8.5 to 10 IU/ml IL-2 and gentamicin, along with approximately 10 ug/ml peptides. On days 3 and 7, half of the culture medium was replaced with fresh IL-2-containing medium. Unless noted otherwise, every peptide stimulation condition was grown in triplicate wells. PBMC were separated from whole blood using Ficoll-Paque Plus gradient centrifugation and were then either cryopreserved at -140C or used fresh. Overlapping peptide pools spanned the spike proteins of SARS-CoV-2 and the common cold coronaviruses HCoV-NL63, HCoV-OC43 and HCoV-229E. The QIAamp micro DNA kit was used to extract genomic DNA from the cultured CD4+ T cells.

The sample here was CD4+ T cells from PBMCs cultured with HCoV-NL63 spike peptides, taken before COVID-19 vaccination. Interpreted using the paper, the cell subset or site label stands for: HCoV-NL63 spike overlapping peptide pool stimulation. This clonotype was obtained from a human donor who received a COVID-19 vaccine. The chain joins TRBV15 to TRBJ1-2; the junction holds 7 bases that match TRBD1. The encoded CDR3 is CATSRGTGEGYGYTF. The nucleotides read TGTGCCACCAGCAGAGGGACAGGAGAGGGCTATGGCTACACCTTC.